Sequencing of this T cell receptor beta chain was carried out in a study of identical twins. Broader study findings: Cross-sectional statistics underpinned the conclusions; the same donors were not followed.

The CDR3 spans 14 residues. CDR1 is KGHSH, CDR2 LQKENI, per germline. Between the trimmed V and J ends, which lost 8 bases and 1 base, there was a span of 11 bases. Using its own MiXCR run on the 5' RACE reads, TCRdb lists one record per CDR3 protein. Of 600,000 to 850,000 distinct CDR3 sequences in the sample, approximately 18% were seen once. Concerning this clonotype: As yet, its antigen is unknown.

Separately, the same data were catalogued under a study of T cells expressing NK-cell markers.

V gene TRBV18 combines with J gene TRBJ2-2; tentative D call: TRBD1 (7 bases). The receptor was derived from a woman younger than 30 in good health. The sequenced material came from PBMCs. CDR3 loop: CASRGTVNTGELFF. The CDR3 nucleotides read TGTGCCAGCCGGGGGACAGTGAACACCGGGGAGCTGTTTTTT.